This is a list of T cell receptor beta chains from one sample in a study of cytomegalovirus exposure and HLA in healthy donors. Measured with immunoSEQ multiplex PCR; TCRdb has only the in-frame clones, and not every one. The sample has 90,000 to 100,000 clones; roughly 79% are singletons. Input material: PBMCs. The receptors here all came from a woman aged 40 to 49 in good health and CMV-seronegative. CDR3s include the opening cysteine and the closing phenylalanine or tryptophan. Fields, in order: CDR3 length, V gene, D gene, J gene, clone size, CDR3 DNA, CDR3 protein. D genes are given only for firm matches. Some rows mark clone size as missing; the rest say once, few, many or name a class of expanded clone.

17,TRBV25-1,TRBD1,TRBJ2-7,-,TGTGCCAGCATTACGAACCCCGGGACAGCCACCTCTTACGAGCAGTACTTC,CASITNPGTATSYEQYF
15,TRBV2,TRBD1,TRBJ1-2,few,TGTGCCAGCAGTGAAGTGGGGACAGGGAGGGGCGGCTACACCTTC,CASSEVGTGRGGYTF
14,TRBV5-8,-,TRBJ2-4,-,TGTGCCAGCAGCCAGCAAGCCGGGAAAAACATTCAGTACTTC,CASSQQAGKNIQYF
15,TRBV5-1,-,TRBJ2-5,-,TGCGCCAGCAGCCGACGGGAACAGGGAACAGAGACCCAGTACTTC,CASSRREQGTETQYF
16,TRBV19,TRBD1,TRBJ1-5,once,TGTGCCAGTAGCCAAACCCGACAGGGGGCCTACCAGCCCCAGCATTTT,CASSQTRQGAYQPQHF
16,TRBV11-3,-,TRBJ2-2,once,TGTGCCAGCAACCTCCAGACGGGCAGGGACACCGGGGAGCTGTTTTTT,CASNLQTGRDTGELFF
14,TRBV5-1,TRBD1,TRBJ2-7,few,TGCGCCAGCAGCTTGGGCCGGACAGGGGAAGAGCAGTACTTC,CASSLGRTGEEQYF
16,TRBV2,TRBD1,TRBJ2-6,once,TGTGCCAGCAGTGTTACAGGGGTGTCTGGGGCCAACGTCCTGACTTTC,CASSVTGVSGANVLTF
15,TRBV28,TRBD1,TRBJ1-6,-,TGTGCCACTAAGACAGGGAGCTCCTATAATTCACCCCTCCACTTT,CATKTGSSYNSPLHF
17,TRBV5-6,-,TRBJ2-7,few,TGTGCCAGCAGCTTTCGAAGTAGCGGAGCCCGAAGGGACGAGCAGTACTTC,CASSFRSSGARRDEQYF
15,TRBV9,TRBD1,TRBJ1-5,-,TGTGCCAGCAGCGTTACAGGGGGAGTAGGTCAGCCCCAGCATTTT,CASSVTGGVGQPQHF
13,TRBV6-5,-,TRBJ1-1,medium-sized,TGTGCCAGCAGAACGACAGGAAACACTGAAGCTTTCTTT,CASRTTGNTEAFF
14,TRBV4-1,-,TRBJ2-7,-,TGCGCCAGCAGCGGTCAGGGAGGCGCCTACGAGCAGTACTTC,CASSGQGGAYEQYF
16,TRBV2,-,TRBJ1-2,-,TGTGCCAGCAGTGAGGTACGCAGGCCTACTAACTATGGCTACACCTTC,CASSEVRRPTNYGYTF
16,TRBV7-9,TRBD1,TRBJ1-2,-,TGTGCCAGCAGCTCAAATCCGACCGGGACAGGCGATGGCTACACCTTC,CASSSNPTGTGDGYTF
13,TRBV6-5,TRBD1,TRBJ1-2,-,TGTGCCAGCAACCAACAGGGGAACTATGGCTACACCTTC,CASNQQGNYGYTF
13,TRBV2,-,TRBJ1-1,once,TGTGCCAGCGCCGCGGAAAGAAACACTGAAGCTTTCTTT,CASAAERNTEAFF
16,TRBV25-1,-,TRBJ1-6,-,TGTGCCAGCAGTGAAGCTCTGGGGAGATATAATTCACCCCTCCACTTT,CASSEALGRYNSPLHF
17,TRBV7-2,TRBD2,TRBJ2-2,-,TGTGCCAGCAGCTTAGAACTGACTAGCGGGAGGGCCGGGGAGCTGTTTTTT,CASSLELTSGRAGELFF
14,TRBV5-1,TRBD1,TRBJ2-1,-,TGCGCCAGCAGCACTTACAGGGGGATAAATGAGCAGTTCTTC,CASSTYRGINEQFF
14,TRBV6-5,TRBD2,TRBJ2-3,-,TGTGCCAGCAGCCGGTTTAGCGGGACAGATACGCAGTATTTT,CASSRFSGTDTQYF
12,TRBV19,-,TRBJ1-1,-,TGTGCCAGTAGTATAGGGAGCACTGAAGCTTTCTTT,CASSIGSTEAFF
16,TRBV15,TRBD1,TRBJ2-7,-,TGTGCCACCAGCGGAATACAGGGGGTTGGGGTCTACGAGCAGTACTTC,CATSGIQGVGVYEQYF
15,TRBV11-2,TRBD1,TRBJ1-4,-,TGTGCCAGCAGCGGACCGGGACAGGTTAAAGAAAAACTGTTTTTT,CASSGPGQVKEKLFF
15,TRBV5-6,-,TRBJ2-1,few,TGTGCCAGCAGCTTTATTACTATTGGGTCTAATGAGCAGTTCTTC,CASSFITIGSNEQFF
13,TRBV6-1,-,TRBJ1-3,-,TGTGCCAGCAGTGAACAGTCTGGAAACACCATATATTTT,CASSEQSGNTIYF
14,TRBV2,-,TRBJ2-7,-,TGTGCCAGCAGTGAACAGGGTAACTCCTACGAGCAGTACTTC,CASSEQGNSYEQYF
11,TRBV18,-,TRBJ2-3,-,TGTGCCAGCTCACGGGCAGGGACGCAGTATTTT,CASSRAGTQYF
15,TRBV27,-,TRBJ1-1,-,TGTGCCAGCAGTTTATCGCGGGGGAGATACACTGAAGCTTTCTTT,CASSLSRGRYTEAFF
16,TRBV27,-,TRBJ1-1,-,TGTGCCAGCAGTCCCACAGACAGTGGGAGGTACTCTGAAGCTTTCTTT,CASSPTDSGRYSEAFF
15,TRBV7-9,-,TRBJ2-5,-,TGTGCCAGCAGCTTAGGAAAACAGGGGAGGGAGACCCAGTACTTC,CASSLGKQGRETQYF
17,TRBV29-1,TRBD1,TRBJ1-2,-,TGCAGCGTTGAAGGCCTCCGGGACAGCGTACGGGGAAATGGCTACACCTTC,CSVEGLRDSVRGNGYTF
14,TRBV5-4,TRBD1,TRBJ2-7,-,TGTGCCAGCAGCCCCCGGGACAGGCCCTACGAGCAGTACTTC,CASSPRDRPYEQYF
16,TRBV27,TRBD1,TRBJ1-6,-,TGTGCCAGCAGGCCTAATTTAGAGGGACAGAGTTCACCCCTCCACTTT,CASRPNLEGQSSPLHF
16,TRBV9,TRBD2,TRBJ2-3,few,TGTGCCAGCAGCTCAGGACTAGCGGGGGGGGCAGATACGCAGTATTTT,CASSSGLAGGADTQYF
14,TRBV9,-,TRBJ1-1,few,TGTGCCAGCAGACAGGTGTTAATGAACACTGAAGCTTTCTTT,CASRQVLMNTEAFF
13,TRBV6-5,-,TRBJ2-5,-,TGTGCCAGCGGCGAGGGAAGTCAAGAGACCCAGTACTTC,CASGEGSQETQYF
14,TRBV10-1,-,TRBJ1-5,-,TGCGCCAGCAGACCCGCAGGGATCAATCAGCCCCAGCATTTT,CASRPAGINQPQHF
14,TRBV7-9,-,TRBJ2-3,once,TGTGCCAGCAGCGACCGTGGGGCTGCAGATACGCAGTATTTT,CASSDRGAADTQYF
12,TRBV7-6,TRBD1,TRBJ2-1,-,TGTGCCAGCAGCGGGACAGGGGTCGAGCAGTTCTTC,CASSGTGVEQFF
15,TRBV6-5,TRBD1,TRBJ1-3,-,TGTGCCAGCAGAAGACAGGGGTTCTCTGGAAACACCATATATTTT,CASRRQGFSGNTIYF
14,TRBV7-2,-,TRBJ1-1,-,TGTGCCAGCAGCTTAGGTTTGGGTGGAGCTGAAGCTTTCTTT,CASSLGLGGAEAFF
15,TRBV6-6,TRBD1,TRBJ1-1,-,TGTGCCAGCAGTGTAATGGGACAGCAGAACACTGAAGCTTTCTTT,CASSVMGQQNTEAFF
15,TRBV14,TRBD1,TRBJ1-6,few,TGTGCCAGCAGCCAAGCAACAGGGGCTAATTCACCCCTCCACTTT,CASSQATGANSPLHF
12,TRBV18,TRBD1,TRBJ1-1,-,TGTGCCAGCTCGCTCGACAGGGGAAATGCTTTCTTT,CASSLDRGNAFF
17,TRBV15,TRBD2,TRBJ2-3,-,TGTGCCACCAGCAGTCCCTCGCTAGCGGGAAGCACAGATACGCAGTATTTT,CATSSPSLAGSTDTQYF
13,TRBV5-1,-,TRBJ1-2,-,TGCGCCAGCAGGGCGCAGGAATACTATGGCTACACCTTC,CASRAQEYYGYTF
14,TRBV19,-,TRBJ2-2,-,TGTGCCAGTAGTACCTTACGGGTAACCGGGGAGCTGTTTTTT,CASSTLRVTGELFF
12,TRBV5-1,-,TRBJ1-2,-,TGCGCCAGCAGCTCACAGGGTGATGGCTACACCTTC,CASSSQGDGYTF
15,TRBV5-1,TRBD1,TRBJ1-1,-,TGCGCCAGCAGCTTGACAGGGGGCGTCCGAACTGAAGCTTTCTTT,CASSLTGGVRTEAFF
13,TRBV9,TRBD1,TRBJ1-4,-,TGTGCCAGCAGCGCCCGACAGGGAGAAAAACTGTTTTTT,CASSARQGEKLFF
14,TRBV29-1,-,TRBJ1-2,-,TGCAGCGGGGTGCCCCTCGCCCGGGACTATGGCTACACCTTC,CSGVPLARDYGYTF
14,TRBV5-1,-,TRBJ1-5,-,TGCGCCAGCAGCCCGTGGGGGGTCAATCAGCCCCAGCATTTT,CASSPWGVNQPQHF